The 14 T cell receptor beta chains below come from one sample, sequenced in a study of blood T cell repertoires in COVID-19. Sequenced by immunoSEQ multiplex PCR; TCRdb stores in-frame clones only, minus some. The repertoire has roughly 150,000 clones, approximately 83% of them found once; the top ten carry about 10%. The sample consisted of peripheral blood. The source is a woman at least 80 years old with active or convalescent COVID-19.

The chain uses TRBV2 and TRBJ1-3, with 7 bases identical to TRBD1. The germline V gene encodes CDR1 SNHLY and CDR2 FYNNEI. The CDR3 has 15 residues. J gave up 4 bases and V 8 bases, and 11 bases lay outside the gene matches. The CDR3 DNA reads TGTGCCAGCGAGACAGGGCCCCTAGCGGGAAACACCATATATTTT. Translated: CASETGPLAGNTIYF.

V is TRBV6-5 and J is TRBJ1-2, with D tentatively TRBD1 (6 bases). This CDR3 has 13 residues. CDR1 MNHEY and CDR2 SVGAGI come from the germline V gene. V was clipped by 2 bases and J by 4 bases, with 8 bases between them. CDR3: CASSYGTSYGYTF. In DNA, the CDR3 is TGTGCCAGCAGTTACGGGACATCCTATGGCTACACCTTC.

The rearrangement uses TRBV24-1 and TRBJ2-2, with 9 bases fitting TRBD1. The CDR3 sequence is 15 residues long. The germline gives CDR1 KGHDR, CDR2 SFDVKD. The junction had 5 bases not matched to a gene; V was cut back by 3 bases and J by 7 bases. This chain's CDR3 is CATSDNRGQSGELFF. The CDR3 region has the DNA TGTGCCACCAGTGATAACAGGGGGCAAAGCGGGGAGCTGTTTTTT.

This clone was seen only once. This CDR3 reads CASSLIPVSYEQYF. CDR3 DNA: TGTGCCAGCAGCCTGATCCCGGTCTCCTACGAGCAGTACTTC. V and J are TRBV7-9 and TRBJ2-7; D unclear. This CDR3 is 14 amino acids long. Germline CDR1 SEHNR, CDR2 FQNEAQ (reference sequence). Trimming took off 5 bases at V and 0 bases at J, with 11 bases between the two ends.

J is TRBJ1-5 and V is TRBV6-5; D unresolved. The V end lost 0 bases, the J end lost 0 bases, and 6 bases lay between the germline ends. CDR1 is MNHEY, CDR2 SVGAGI, per germline. The CDR3 spans 15 residues. The CDR3 nucleotides are TGTGCCAGCAGTTACTCCCCCAATAGCAATCAGCCCCAGCATTTT. Translating gives CASSYSPNSNQPQHF.

The chain recombines TRBV27 with TRBJ1-1, with D tentatively TRBD1 (6 bases). The germline CDR1 and CDR2 sequences are MNHEY and SMNVEV (reference sequence). With 5 bases removed from V and 1 base from J, the gap between germline ends came to 17 bases. The CDR3 consists of 16 residues. The DNA of the CDR3 is TGTGCCAGCAGTCCGAGCCCTGACAGGAGGAACACTGAAGCTTTCTTT. Protein: CASSPSPDRRNTEAFF.

The gene calls are TRBV6-5 and TRBJ2-7, with D possibly TRBD1 on 7 matching bases. The length of the CDR3 is 15 residues. V gave up 2 bases and J gave up 7 bases, with 18 bases separating them. Germline loops: CDR1 MNHEY, CDR2 SVGAGI. The CDR3 spells CASSYQGGGFEEQYF. The CDR3 DNA sequence: TGTGCCAGCAGTTACCAGGGGGGAGGATTTGAGGAGCAGTACTTC.

The CDR3 sequence is CASRPQGYEQFF. The CDR3 bases are TGTGCCAGCCGCCCACAGGGCTATGAGCAGTTCTTC. V is TRBV2 and J is TRBJ2-1, with D tentatively TRBD1 (6 bases). The CDR3 covers 12 residues. The germline V gene encodes CDR1 SNHLY and CDR2 FYNNEI. Trimming shortened V by 8 bases and J by 8 bases, and 13 bases separated the two germline ends.

The rearrangement uses TRBV19 and TRBJ1-5; tentative D call: TRBD1 (5 bases). Trimming pared 1 base from V and 1 base from J, leaving 11 bases between. The CDR3 loop spans 16 amino acids. Germline V gene lookup returns CDR1 LNHDA and CDR2 SQIVND (reference sequence). The CDR3 DNA reads as TGTGCCAGTAGTATAGTGGGGGAGGGCAGCAATCAGCCCCAGCATTTT. Its protein product is CASSIVGEGSNQPQHF.

V usage is TRBV4-3 and J usage is TRBJ2-3; 11 bases match TRBD1. V was clipped by 3 bases and J by 1 base; unmatched bases: 3. The CDR3 spans 16 residues. Germline CDR1 is LGHNA and CDR2 is YSLEER. The CDR3 sequence: CASSQDRGRRTDTQYF. The CDR3 DNA follows: TGCGCCAGCAGCCAGGACAGGGGGCGGCGCACAGATACGCAGTATTTT.

The chain joins TRBV19 to TRBJ1-6, with TRBD1 matching 8 bases. J was trimmed by 7 bases and V by 4 bases; bases with no gene match: 6. The CDR3 loop spans 15 amino acids. Germline V gene lookup returns CDR1 LNHDA and CDR2 SQIVND (reference sequence). CDR3 nucleotides: TGTGCCAGTAGTACGGGACAGGAGGTAAATTCACCCCTCCACTTT. Protein sequence: CASSTGQEVNSPLHF.

This clone was recorded only once. V gene TRBV2 combines with J gene TRBJ1-1, with 8 bases aligning to TRBD1. Germline V gene sequence: CDR1 SNHLY, CDR2 FYNNEI. This CDR3 is 15 amino acids long. The junction had 6 bases not matched to a gene; V was cut back by 5 bases and J by 1 base. CDR3 in DNA: TGTGCCAGCAGTCGAACCGGGACAGGGAACACTGAAGCTTTCTTT. This codes for CASSRTGTGNTEAFF.

Details on this clone: Distinct nucleotide sequences in the sample also encode this CDR3. This chain uses TRBV6-5 with TRBJ1-5; D is possibly TRBD1 (6 bases). Germline V lookup: CDR1 MNHEY, CDR2 SVGAGI. Trimming shortened V by 2 bases and J by 2 bases, and 10 bases separated the two germline ends. The CDR3 is 15 amino acids. The DNA for the CDR3 is TGTGCCAGCAGTTACAGTGCAGGGGGCAATCAGCCCCAGCATTTT. Translating gives CASSYSAGGNQPQHF.

The rearrangement uses TRBV19 and TRBJ1-5; 7 nucleotides match TRBD1. The V and J ends lost 3 bases and 0 bases, in that order; junction bases with no gene match: 8. CDR1 and CDR2 (germline): LNHDA, SQIVND (reference sequence). This CDR3 region has 17 residues. This chain's CDR3 is CASSMVDRAPSNQPQHF. CDR3 coding DNA: TGTGCCAGTAGTATGGTTGACAGGGCCCCTAGCAATCAGCCCCAGCATTTT.